This entry describes one T cell receptor beta chain. Its antigen remains unidentified. Naive-designated CD8 cells lacked CD45RO, were positively enriched for CCR7, and omitted terminally differentiated effector memory CD45RA+ cells. Those who donated, Caucasian adults without exception, all lived in Nashville, Tennessee. The sample originates from a study of shared clonotypes between healthy human individuals. This CDR3 comprises 12 residues. CDR1 and CDR2 (germline): SEHNR, FQNEAQ (reference sequence). V was trimmed by 4 bases and J by 8 bases, leaving 11 bases between them. Sequencing was performed with immunoSEQ multiplex PCR; in TCRdb, only in-frame clones are kept and a portion is missing. The sample lists some 2,100,000 clones; about 92% were seen once. The study, taken as a whole, reports: Blood alone was sampled, and tissue repertoires likely differ.

The genes are TRBV7-9 and TRBJ1-2; D may be TRBD1 (5 bases). The receptor was derived from a man between 18 and 29 years old in good health. Some clones in this sample may be carry-over from other donors' samples. The sample was naive CD8+ T cells from PBMCs. CDR3 bases: TGTGCCAGCAGCTCGATCCAGGGAGGCTACACCTTC. Amino acids: CASSSIQGGYTF.